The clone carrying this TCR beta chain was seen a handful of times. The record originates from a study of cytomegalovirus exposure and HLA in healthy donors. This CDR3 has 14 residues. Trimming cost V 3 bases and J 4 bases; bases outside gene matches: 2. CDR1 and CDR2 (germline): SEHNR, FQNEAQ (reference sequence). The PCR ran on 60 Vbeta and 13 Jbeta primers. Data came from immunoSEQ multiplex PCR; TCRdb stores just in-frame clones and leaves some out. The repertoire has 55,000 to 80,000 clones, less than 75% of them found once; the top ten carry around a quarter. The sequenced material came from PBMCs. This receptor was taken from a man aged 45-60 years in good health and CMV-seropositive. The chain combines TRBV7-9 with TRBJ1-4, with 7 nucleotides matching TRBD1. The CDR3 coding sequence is TGTGCCAGCAGCTTCGGACAGGTTAATGAAAAACTGTTTTTT. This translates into CASSFGQVNEKLFF. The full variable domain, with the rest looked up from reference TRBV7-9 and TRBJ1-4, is DTGVSQNPRHKITKRGQNVTFRCDPISEHNRLYWYRQTLGQGPEFLTYFQNEAQLEKSRLLSDRFSAERPKGSFSTLEIQRTEQGDSAMYLCASSFGQVNEKLFFGSGTQLSVL.